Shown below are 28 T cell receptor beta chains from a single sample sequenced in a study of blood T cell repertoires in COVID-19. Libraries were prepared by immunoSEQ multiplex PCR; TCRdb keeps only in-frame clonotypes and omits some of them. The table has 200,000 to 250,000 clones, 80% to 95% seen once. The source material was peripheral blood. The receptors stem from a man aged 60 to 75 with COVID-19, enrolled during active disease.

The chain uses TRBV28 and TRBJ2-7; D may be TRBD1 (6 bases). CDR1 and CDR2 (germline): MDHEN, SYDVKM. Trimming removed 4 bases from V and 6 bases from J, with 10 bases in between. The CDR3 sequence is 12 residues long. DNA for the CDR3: TGTGCCAGCAGTTCGACAGGACCCGAGCAGTACTTC. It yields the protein CASSSTGPEQYF.

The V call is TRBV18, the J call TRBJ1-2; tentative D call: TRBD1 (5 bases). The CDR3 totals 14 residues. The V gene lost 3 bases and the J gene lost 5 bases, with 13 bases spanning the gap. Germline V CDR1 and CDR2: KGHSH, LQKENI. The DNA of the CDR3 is TGTGCCAGCTCACCCAGGGTGGAGGGATATGGCTACACCTTC. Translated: CASSPRVEGYGYTF. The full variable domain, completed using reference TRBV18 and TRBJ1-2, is NAGVMQNPRHLVRRRGQEARLRCSPMKGHSHVYWYRQLPEEGLKFMVYLQKENIIDESGMPKERFSAEFPKEGPSILRIQQVVRGDSAAYFCASSPRVEGYGYTFGSGTRLTVV.

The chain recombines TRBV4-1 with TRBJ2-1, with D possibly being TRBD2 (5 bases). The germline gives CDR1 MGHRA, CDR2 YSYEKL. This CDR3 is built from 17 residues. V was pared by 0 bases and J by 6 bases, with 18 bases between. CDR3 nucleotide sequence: TGCGCCAGCAGCCAAGAACGGTCGGGAACGAACACCAATGAGCAGTTCTTC. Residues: CASSQERSGTNTNEQFF.

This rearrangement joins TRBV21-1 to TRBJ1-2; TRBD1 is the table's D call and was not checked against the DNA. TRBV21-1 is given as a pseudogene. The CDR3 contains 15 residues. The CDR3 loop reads CASSLRTGINYGYTF. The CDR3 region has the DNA TGTGCCAGCAGCCTCCGGACAGGAATTAACTATGGCTACACCTTC.

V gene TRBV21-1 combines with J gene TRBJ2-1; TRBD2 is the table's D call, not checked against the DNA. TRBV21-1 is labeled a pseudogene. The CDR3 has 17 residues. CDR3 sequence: CASSKESLRGPVNEQFF. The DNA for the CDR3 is TGTGCCAGCAGCAAAGAATCTTTGCGGGGGCCAGTAAATGAGCAGTTCTTC.

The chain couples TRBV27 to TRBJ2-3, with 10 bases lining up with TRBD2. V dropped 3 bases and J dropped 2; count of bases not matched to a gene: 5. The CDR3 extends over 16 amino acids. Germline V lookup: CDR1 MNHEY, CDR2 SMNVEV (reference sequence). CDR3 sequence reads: CASSFGGLADTDTQYF. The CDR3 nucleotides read TGTGCCAGCAGTTTCGGTGGACTAGCGGACACAGATACGCAGTATTTT.

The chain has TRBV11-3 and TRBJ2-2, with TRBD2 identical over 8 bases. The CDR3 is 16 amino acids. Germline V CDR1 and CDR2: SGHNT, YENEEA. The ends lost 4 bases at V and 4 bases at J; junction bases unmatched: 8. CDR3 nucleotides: TGTGCCAGCAGCTCCTATACTAGCGGTGGCACCGGGGAGCTGTTTTTT. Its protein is CASSSYTSGGTGELFF.

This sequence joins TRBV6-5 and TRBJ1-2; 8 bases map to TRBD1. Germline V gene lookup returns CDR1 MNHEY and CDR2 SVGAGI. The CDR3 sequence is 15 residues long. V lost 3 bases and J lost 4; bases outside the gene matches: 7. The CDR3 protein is CASSYPGTGSYGYTF. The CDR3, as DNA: TGTGCCAGCAGTTATCCTGGGACAGGCTCCTATGGCTACACCTTC.

CDR3 sequence reads: CATLDSSGNTIYF. The CDR3 DNA reads TGTGCCACCCTAGACAGCTCTGGAAACACCATATATTTT. The rearrangement links TRBV6-5 to TRBJ1-3, with D possibly TRBD1 on 5 matching bases. V lost 10 bases and J lost 0, with 10 bases in between. This CDR3 region has 13 residues. Looked up from germline, CDR1 is MNHEY and CDR2 is SVGAGI.

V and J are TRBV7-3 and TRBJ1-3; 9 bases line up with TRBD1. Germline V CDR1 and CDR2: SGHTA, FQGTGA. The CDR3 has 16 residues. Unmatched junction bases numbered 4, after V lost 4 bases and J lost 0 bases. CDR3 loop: CASSSQDRGSGNTIYF. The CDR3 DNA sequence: TGTGCCAGCAGCTCCCAGGACAGGGGCTCTGGAAACACCATATATTTT. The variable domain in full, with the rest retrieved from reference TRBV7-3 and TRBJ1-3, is GAGVSQTPSNKVTEKGKYVELRCDPISGHTALYWYRQSLGQGPEFLIYFQGTGAADDSGLPNDRFFAVRPEGSVSTLKIQRTERGDSAVYLCASSSQDRGSGNTIYFGEGSWLTVV.

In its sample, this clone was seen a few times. This chain's CDR3 is CASSPTGFEQYF. CDR3 sequence (DNA): TGTGCCAGCAGCCCCACAGGGTTCGAGCAGTACTTC. The gene calls are TRBV12-3 or TRBV12-4 and TRBJ2-7, with D perhaps TRBD1 (6 bases). Trimming took off 6 bases at V and 6 bases at J, with 12 bases between the two ends. CDR3 size: 12 residues.

The CDR3 DNA follows: TGTGCCAGCAGTACCCGGGACAGGGATTCTAACTATGGCTACACCTTC. As protein: CASSTRDRDSNYGYTF. This chain links TRBV28 with TRBJ1-2, with 9 bases aligning to TRBD1. Germline V CDR1 and CDR2: MDHEN, SYDVKM. The V and J ends lost 5 bases and 0 bases, in that order; junction bases with no gene match: 7. The CDR3 is 16 residues long.

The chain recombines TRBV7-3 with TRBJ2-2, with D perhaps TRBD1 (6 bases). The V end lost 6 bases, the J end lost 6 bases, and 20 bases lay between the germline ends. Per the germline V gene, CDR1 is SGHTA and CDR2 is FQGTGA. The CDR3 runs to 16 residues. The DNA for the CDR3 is TGTGCCAGCAGTTCCCCAAACCAGGGGCGGGCCGGGGAGCTGTTTTTT. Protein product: CASSSPNQGRAGELFF.

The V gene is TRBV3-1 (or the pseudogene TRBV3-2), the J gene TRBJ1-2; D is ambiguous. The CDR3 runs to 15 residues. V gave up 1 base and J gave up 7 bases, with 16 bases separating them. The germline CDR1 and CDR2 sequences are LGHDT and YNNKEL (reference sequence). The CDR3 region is CASSQGGTTRGGYTF. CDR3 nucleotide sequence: TGTGCCAGCAGCCAAGGTGGAACAACCCGGGGTGGCTACACCTTC.

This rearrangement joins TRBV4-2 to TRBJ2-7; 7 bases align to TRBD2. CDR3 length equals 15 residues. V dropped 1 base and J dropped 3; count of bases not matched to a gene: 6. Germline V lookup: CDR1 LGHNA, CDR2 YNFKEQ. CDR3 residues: CASSQVGGLGYEQYF. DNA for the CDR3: TGTGCCAGCAGCCAAGTGGGAGGACTAGGCTACGAGCAGTACTTC.

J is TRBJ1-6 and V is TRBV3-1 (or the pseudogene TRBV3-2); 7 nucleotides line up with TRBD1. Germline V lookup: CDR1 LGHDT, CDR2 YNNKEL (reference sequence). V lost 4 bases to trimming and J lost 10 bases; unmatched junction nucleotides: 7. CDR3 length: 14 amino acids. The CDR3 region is CASSRQGRESPLHF. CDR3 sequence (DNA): TGTGCCAGCAGCCGACAGGGTCGGGAATCACCCCTCCACTTT.

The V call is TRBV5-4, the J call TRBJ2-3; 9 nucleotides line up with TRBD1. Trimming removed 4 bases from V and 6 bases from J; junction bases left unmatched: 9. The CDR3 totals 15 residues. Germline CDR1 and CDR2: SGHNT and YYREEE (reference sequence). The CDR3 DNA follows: TGTGCCAGCAGCCGGACAGGGGAGACTGGGGATACGCAGTATTTT. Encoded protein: CASSRTGETGDTQYF.

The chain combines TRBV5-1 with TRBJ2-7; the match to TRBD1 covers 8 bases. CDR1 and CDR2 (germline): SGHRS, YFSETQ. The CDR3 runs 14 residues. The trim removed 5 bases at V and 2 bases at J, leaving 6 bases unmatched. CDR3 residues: CASRLTGDTYEQYF. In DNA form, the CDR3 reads TGCGCCAGCAGGTTGACAGGGGACACCTACGAGCAGTACTTC.

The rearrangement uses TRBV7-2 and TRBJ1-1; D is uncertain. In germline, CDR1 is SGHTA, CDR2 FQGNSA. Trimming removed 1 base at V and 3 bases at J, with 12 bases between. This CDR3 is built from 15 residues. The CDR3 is CASSLDPRGDTEAFF. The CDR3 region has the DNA TGTGCCAGCAGCTTAGACCCTCGCGGGGACACTGAAGCTTTCTTT.

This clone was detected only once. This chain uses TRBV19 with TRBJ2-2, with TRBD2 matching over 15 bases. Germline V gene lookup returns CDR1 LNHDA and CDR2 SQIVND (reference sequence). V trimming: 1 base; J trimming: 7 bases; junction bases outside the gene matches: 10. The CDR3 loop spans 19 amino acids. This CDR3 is CASSIGLGTSGGKNGELFF. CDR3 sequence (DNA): TGTGCCAGTAGTATAGGCCTCGGGACTAGCGGGGGGAAAAACGGGGAGCTGTTTTTT. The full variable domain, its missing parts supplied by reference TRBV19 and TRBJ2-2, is DGGITQSPKYLFRKEGQNVTLSCEQNLNHDAMYWYRQDPGQGLRLIYYSQIVNDFQKGDIAEGYSVSREKKESFPLTVTSAQKNPTAFYLCASSIGLGTSGGKNGELFFGEGSRLTVL.

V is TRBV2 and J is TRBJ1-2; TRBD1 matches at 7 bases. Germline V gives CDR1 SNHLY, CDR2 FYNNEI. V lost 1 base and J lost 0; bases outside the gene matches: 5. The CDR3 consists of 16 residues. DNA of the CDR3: TGTGCCAGCAGTGAAGAGCAGGGGGTAGCTAACTATGGCTACACCTTC. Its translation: CASSEEQGVANYGYTF.

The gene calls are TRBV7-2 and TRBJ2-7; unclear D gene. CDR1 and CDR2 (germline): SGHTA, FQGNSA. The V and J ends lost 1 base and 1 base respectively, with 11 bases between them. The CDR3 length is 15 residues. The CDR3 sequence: CASSLVAVQSYEQYF. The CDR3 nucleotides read TGTGCCAGCAGCTTAGTAGCAGTTCAATCCTACGAGCAGTACTTC. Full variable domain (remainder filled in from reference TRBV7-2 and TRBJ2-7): GAGVSQSPSNKVTEKGKDVELRCDPISGHTALYWYRQSLGQGLEFLIYFQGNSAPDKSGLPSDRFSAERTGGSVSTLTIQRTQQEDSAVYLCASSLVAVQSYEQYFGPGTRLTVT.

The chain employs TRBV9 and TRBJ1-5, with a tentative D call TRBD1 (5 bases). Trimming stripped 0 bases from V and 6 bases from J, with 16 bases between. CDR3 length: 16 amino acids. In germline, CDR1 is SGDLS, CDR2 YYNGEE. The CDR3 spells CASSVDAGSRGQPQHF. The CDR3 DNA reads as TGTGCCAGCAGCGTAGATGCGGGGAGTAGGGGTCAGCCCCAGCATTTT.

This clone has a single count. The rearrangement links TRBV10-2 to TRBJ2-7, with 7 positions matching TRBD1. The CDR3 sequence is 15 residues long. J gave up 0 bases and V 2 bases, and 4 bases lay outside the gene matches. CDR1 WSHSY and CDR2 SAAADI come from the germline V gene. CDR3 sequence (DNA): TGCGCCAGCAGTGAGCGTGCAGGGGGCTCCTACGAGCAGTACTTC. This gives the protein CASSERAGGSYEQYF.

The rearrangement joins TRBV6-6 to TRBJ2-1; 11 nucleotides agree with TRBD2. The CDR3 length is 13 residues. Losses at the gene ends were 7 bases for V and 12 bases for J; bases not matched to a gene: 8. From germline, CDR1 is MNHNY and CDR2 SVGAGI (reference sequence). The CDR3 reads CASTVTSGTVQFF. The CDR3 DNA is TGTGCCAGCACCGTGACTAGCGGGACGGTGCAGTTCTTC.

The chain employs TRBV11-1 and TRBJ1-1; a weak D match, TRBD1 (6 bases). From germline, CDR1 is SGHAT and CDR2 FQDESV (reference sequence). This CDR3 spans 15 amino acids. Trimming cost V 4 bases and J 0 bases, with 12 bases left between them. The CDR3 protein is CASSSIGQMNTEAFF. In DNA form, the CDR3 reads TGTGCCAGCAGCTCAATTGGACAGATGAACACTGAAGCTTTCTTT.

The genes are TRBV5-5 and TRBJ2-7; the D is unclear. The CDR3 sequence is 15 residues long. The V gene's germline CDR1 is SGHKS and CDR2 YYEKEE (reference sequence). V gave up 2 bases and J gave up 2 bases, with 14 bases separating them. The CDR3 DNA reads TGTGCCAGCAGCTTCGGTCACCGTCTACCCTACGAGCAGTACTTC. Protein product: CASSFGHRLPYEQYF.

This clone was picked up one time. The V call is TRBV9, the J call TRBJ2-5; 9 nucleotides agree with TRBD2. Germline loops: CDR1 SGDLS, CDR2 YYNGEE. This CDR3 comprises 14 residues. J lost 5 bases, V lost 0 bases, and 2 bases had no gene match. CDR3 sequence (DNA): TGTGCCAGCAGCGTAGGCGGGGGGGCCGAGACCCAGTACTTC. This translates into CASSVGGGAETQYF.